This TCR beta chain was sequenced in a study of graft-versus-host responses after intestinal transplantation. Across the whole study: Induction with anti-thymocyte globulin, then tacrolimus and steroids for three to four years, was given to all recipients.

On this clone: Its antigen remains unknown.

Notes on the study in general: Where graft-donor T cell macrochimerism was present, patients had high graft-versus-host to host-versus-graft clonal ratios in allografts. Circulating GvH clones peaking coincided with falling HvG clones soon after transplant.

Germline loops: CDR1 LNHNV, CDR2 YYDKDF (reference sequence). The CDR3 is 14 amino acids. TCRdb's table, derived via immunoSEQ multiplex PCR, lists solely in-frame clones and lacks some. Found here are fewer than 130,000 clones, approximately 92% of them singletons; the top ten hold roughly 0.5%. The starting material was unstimulated CD8+ T cells sorted from spleen or lymph node cells, obtained before intestinal transplant. V usage is TRBV15 and J usage is TRBJ2-5; weak D call: TRBD1 (6 bases). The tail of the sequence fits TRBJ2-7 better, so the J call may be wrong. This TCR was sampled from a human donor who received an intestinal transplant. CDR3 protein: CATSDQGLTYEQYF. The CDR3 DNA follows: TGTGCCACCAGCGACCAGGGGTTAACCTACGAGCAGTACTTC.